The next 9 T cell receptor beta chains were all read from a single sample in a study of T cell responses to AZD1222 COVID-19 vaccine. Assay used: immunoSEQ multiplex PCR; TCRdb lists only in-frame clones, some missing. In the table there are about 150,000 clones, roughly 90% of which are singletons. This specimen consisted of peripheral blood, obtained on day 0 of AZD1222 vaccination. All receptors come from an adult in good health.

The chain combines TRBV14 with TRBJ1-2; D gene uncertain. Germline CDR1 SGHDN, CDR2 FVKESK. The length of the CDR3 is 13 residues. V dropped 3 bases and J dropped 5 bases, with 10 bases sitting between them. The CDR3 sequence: CASSHEGGYGYTF. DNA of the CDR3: TGTGCCAGCAGCCACGAGGGAGGGTATGGCTACACCTTC.

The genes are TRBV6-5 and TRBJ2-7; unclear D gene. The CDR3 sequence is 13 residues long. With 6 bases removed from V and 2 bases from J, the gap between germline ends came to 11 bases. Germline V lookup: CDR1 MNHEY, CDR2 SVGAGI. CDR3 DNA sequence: TGTGCCAGCAGGACAACAGAGACCTACGAGCAGTACTTC. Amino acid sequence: CASRTTETYEQYF.

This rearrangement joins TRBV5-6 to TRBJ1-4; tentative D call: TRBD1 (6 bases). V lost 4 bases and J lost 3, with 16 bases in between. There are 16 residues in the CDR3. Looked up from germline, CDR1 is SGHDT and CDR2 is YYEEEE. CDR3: CASSPLSGGSNEKLFF. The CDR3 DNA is TGTGCCAGCAGCCCACTAAGCGGGGGCTCTAATGAAAAACTGTTTTTT.

The CDR3 here is CASSLSLRTYGYTF. In DNA, the CDR3 is TGTGCCAGCAGCTTGTCACTCAGGACCTATGGCTACACCTTC. The rearrangement uses TRBV5-6 and TRBJ1-2; D unclear. This CDR3 is 14 amino acids long. Germline assignment: CDR1 SGHDT and CDR2 YYEEEE. Deletions cut 1 base from V and 4 bases from J, with 11 bases between.

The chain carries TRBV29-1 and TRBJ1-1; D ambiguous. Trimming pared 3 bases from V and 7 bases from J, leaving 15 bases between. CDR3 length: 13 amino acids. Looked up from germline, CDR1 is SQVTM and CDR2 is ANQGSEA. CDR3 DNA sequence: TGCAGCGTTGATTTGGTAGGGTCACTTGAAGCTTTCTTT. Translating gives CSVDLVGSLEAFF.

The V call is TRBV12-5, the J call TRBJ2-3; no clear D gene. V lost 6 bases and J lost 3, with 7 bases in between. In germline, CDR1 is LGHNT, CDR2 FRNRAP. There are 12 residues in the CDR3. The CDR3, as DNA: TGTGCTAGTGGGTCTAGAACAGATACGCAGTATTTT. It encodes CASGSRTDTQYF.

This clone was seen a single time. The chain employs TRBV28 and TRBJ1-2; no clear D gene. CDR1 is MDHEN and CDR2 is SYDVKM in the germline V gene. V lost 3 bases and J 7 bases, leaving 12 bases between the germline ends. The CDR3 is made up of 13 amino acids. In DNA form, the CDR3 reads TGTGCCAGCAGTTTGCTTTCGGTGGGTGGCTACACCTTC. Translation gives CASSLLSVGGYTF.

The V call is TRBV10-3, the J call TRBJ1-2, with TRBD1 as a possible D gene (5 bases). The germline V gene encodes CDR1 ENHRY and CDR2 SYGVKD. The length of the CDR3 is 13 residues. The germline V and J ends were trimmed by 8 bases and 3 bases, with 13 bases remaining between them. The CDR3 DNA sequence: TGTGCCATCGGGGGTTTAGTGGACTATGGCTACACCTTC. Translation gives CAIGGLVDYGYTF.

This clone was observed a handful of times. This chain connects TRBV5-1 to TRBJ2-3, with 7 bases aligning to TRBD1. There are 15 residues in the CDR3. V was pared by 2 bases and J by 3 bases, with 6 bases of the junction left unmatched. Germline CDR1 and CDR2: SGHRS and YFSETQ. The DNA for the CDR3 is TGCGCCAGCAGCTTACTCGGGACAGCAACAGATACGCAGTATTTT. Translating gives CASSLLGTATDTQYF. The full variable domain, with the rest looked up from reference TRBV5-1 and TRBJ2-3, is KAGVTQTPRYLIKTRGQQVTLSCSPISGHRSVSWYQQTPGQGLQFLFEYFSETQRNKGNFPGRFSGRQFSNSRSEMNVSTLELGDSALYLCASSLLGTATDTQYFGPGTRLTVL.